Only one count was recorded for the clone carrying this T cell receptor (beta chain). The entry originates in a study of T cell changes during pregnancy in multiple sclerosis. The CDR3 has 17 amino acids. Sequenced by immunoSEQ multiplex PCR; TCRdb stores in-frame clones only, minus some. Of some 67,000 clones in the sample, 92% were seen once. The chain employs TRBV21-1 and TRBJ2-7; TRBD2, as called in the table, went unchecked against the DNA. TRBV21-1 is given as a pseudogene. The receptor was isolated from a female donor with multiple sclerosis, enrolled in a pregnancy study. The sequencing here drew on peripheral blood, taken after pregnancy. CDR3 coding DNA: TGTGCCAGCAGCCCCAGGGGCTCTAGCGGGAGGGCGGACGAGCAGTACTTC. The encoded protein is CASSPRGSSGRADEQYF.